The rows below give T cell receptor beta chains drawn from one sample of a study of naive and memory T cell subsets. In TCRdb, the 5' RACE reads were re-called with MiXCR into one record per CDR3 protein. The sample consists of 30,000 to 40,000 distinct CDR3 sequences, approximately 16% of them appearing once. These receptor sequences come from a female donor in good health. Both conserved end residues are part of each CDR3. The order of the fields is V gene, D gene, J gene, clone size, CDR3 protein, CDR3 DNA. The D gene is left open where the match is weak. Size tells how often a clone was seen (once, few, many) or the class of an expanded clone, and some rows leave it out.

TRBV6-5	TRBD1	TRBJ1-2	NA	CATGANYGYTF	TGTGCGACAGGGGCTAACTATGGCTACACCTTC
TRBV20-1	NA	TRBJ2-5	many	CSAPTRAETQYF	TGCAGTGCACCGACTAGGGCGGAGACCCAGTACTTC
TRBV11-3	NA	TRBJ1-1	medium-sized	CASSFAGTEAFF	TGTGCCAGCAGCTTCGCGGGTACTGAAGCTTTCTTT
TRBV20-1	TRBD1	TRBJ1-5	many	CSARETMGTANQPQHF	TGCAGTGCTAGAGAAACAATGGGGACAGCGAATCAGCCCCAGCATTTT
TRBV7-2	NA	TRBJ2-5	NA	CASSKKRETQYF	TGTGCCAGCAGCAAAAAAAGGGAGACCCAGTACTTC
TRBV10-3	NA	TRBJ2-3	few	CAISAGASTDTQYF	TGTGCCATCTCAGCAGGGGCTAGCACAGATACGCAGTATTTT
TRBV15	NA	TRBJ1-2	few	CATSRDHRDYGYTF	TGTGCCACCAGCAGAGATCACAGGGACTATGGCTACACCTTC
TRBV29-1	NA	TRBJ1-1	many	CSVDLGEAFF	TGCAGCGTTGATTTGGGGGAAGCTTTCTTT
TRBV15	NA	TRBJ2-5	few	CATSREYGGVETQYF	TGTGCCACCAGCAGAGAATACGGGGGTGTTGAGACCCAGTACTTC
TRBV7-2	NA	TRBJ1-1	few	CASSLAHGNTEAFF	TGTGCCAGCAGCTTAGCGCACGGGAACACTGAAGCTTTCTTT
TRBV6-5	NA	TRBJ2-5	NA	CASSYPGTKETQYF	TGTGCCAGCAGTTACCCCGGGACGAAAGAGACCCAGTACTTC
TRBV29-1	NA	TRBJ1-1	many	CSVDPGNTEAFF	TGCAGCGTTGATCCAGGAAACACTGAAGCTTTCTTT
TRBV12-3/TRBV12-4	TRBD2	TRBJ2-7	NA	CASSNPPGGSGYEQYF	TGTGCCAGCAGCAACCCCCCCGGGGGGTCCGGCTACGAGCAGTACTTC
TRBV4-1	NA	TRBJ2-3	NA	CASSQEGSSTDTQYF	TGCGCCAGCAGCCAAGAGGGCAGTAGCACAGATACGCAGTATTTT
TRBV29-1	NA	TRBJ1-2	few	CSVEELYGYTF	TGCAGCGTTGAGGAACTCTATGGCTACACCTTC
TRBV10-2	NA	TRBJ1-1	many	CASSRQNTEAFF	TGCGCCAGCAGTAGACAGAACACTGAAGCTTTCTTT
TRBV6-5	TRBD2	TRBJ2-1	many	CASRTGLAGYNEQFF	TGTGCCAGCAGGACTGGGCTAGCGGGATACAATGAGCAGTTCTTC
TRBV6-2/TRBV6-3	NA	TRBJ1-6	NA	CASSRRGDPPHF	TGTGCCAGCAGTCGTCGAGGGGACCCCCCCCACTTT
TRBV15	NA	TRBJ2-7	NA	CATSRDATGYEQYF	TGTGCCACCAGCAGAGATGCTACAGGGTACGAGCAGTACTTC
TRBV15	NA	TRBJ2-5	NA	CATSRDSQRGGETQYF	TGTGCCACCAGCAGAGATTCCCAAAGGGGTGGAGAGACCCAGTACTTC
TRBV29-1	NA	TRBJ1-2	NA	CSVVSAGVRGDYGYTF	TGCAGCGTTGTGTCGGCAGGGGTGCGGGGTGACTATGGCTACACCTTC
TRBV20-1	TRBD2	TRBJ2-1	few	CSPSGSSYNEQFF	TGCAGTCCTAGCGGGAGCTCCTACAATGAGCAGTTCTTC
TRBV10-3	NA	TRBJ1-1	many	CAISESADLNTEAFF	TGTGCCATCAGTGAGTCGGCAGACCTGAACACTGAAGCTTTCTTT
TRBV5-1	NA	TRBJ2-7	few	CASSLDGGEQYF	TGCGCCAGCAGCTTGGATGGTGGCGAGCAGTACTTC
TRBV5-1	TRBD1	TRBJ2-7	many	CASSLVSGGNYEQYF	TGCGCCAGCAGCTTGGTATCAGGGGGCAACTACGAGCAGTACTTC
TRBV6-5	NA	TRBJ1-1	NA	CASSWGVDTEAFF	TGTGCCAGCAGTTGGGGGGTGGACACTGAAGCTTTCTTT
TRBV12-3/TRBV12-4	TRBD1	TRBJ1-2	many	CASSSGQGANYGYTF	TGTGCCAGCAGTTCGGGACAGGGGGCTAACTATGGCTACACCTTC
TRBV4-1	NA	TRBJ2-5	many	CASSQGTIGQQETQYF	TGCGCCAGCAGCCAAGGAACCATCGGACAGCAAGAGACCCAGTACTTC
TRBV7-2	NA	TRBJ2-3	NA	CASSLNGVTDTQYF	TGTGCCAGCAGCTTAAACGGGGTGACAGATACGCAGTATTTT
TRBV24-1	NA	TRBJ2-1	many	CATSDTTLSSEQFF	TGTGCCACCAGTGATACTACCCTTAGCAGTGAGCAGTTCTTC
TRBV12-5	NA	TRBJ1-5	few	CASGSEDQPQHF	TGTGCTAGTGGTTCGGAGGATCAGCCCCAGCATTTT
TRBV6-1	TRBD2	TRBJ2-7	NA	CASSESSGVGYEQYF	TGTGCCAGCAGCGAGTCTAGCGGGGTCGGATACGAGCAGTACTTC
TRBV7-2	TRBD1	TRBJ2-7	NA	CASSWDRPYEQYF	TGTGCCAGCAGCTGGGACAGACCCTACGAGCAGTACTTC
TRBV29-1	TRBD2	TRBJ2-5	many	CSVEAGLAGGGETQYF	TGCAGCGTTGAAGCGGGACTAGCGGGGGGGGGAGAGACCCAGTACTTC
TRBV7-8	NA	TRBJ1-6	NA	CASSGSGSSPLHF	TGTGCCAGCAGCGGGTCAGGGAGCTCACCCCTCCACTTT
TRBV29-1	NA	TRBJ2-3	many	CSESGEAGDTQYF	TGCAGCGAATCGGGGGAGGCGGGAGATACGCAGTATTTT